This T cell receptor (beta chain) comes out of a study of cytomegalovirus exposure and HLA in healthy donors. The PCR used 60 Vbeta and 13 Jbeta primers. Generated by immunoSEQ multiplex PCR, the TCRdb table keeps only in-frame clones and is missing some. The table lists 150,000 to 200,000 clones, more than 9.5% of them singletons, with 7.8% in the top ten. This clone was observed a few times. Germline V gene lookup returns CDR1 MRHNA and CDR2 SNTAGT. The CDR3 runs to 13 residues. The V end was cut by 2 bases, the J end by 6 bases, with 9 bases between. The rearrangement uses TRBV6-4 and TRBJ2-3; D gene unclear. The sequence derives from a man aged 50 to 59 in good health and CMV-seropositive. The sequencing input was PBMCs. The CDR3, as DNA: TGTGCCAGCAGTGACCTCCGGTGGGATACGCAGTATTTT. The encoded protein is CASSDLRWDTQYF.